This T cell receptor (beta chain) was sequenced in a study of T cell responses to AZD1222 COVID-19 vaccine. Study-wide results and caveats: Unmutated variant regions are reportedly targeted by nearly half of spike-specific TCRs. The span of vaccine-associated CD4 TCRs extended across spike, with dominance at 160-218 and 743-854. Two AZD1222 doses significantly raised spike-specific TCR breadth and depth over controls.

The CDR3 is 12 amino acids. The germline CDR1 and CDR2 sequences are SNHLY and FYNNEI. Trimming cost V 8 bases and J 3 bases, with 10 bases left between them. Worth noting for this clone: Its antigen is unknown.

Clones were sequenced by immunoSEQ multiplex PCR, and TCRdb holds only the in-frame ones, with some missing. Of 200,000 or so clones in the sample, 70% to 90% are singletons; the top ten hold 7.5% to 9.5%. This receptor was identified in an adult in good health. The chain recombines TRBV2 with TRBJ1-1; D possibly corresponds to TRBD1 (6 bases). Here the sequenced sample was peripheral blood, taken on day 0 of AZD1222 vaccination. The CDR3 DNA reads TGTGCCAGCGGGGACACGCACACTGAAGCTTTCTTT. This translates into CASGDTHTEAFF.